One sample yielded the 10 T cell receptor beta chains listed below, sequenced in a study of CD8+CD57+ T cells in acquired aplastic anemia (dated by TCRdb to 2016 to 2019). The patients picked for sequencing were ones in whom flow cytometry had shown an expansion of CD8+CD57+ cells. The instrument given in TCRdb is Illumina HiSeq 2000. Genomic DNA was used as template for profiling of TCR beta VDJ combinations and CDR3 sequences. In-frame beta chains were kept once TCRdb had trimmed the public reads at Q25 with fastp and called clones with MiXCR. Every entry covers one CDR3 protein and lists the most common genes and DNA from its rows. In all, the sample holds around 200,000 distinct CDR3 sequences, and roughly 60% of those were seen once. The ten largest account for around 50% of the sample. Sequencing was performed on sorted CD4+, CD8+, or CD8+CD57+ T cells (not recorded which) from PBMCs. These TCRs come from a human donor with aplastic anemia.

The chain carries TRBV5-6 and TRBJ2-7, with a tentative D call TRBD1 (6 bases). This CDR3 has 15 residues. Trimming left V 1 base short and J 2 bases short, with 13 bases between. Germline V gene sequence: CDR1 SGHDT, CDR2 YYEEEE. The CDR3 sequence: CASSLSPGQTYEQYF. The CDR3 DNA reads TGTGCCAGCAGCTTGAGCCCGGGACAAACCTACGAGCAGTACTTC.

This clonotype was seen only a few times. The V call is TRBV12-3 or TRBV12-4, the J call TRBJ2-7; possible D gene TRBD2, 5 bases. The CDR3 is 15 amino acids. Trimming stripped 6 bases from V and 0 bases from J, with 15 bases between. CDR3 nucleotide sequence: TGTGCCAGCAGCCGTACTAGGCGGGCCTCCTACGAGCAGTACTTC. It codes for CASSRTRRASYEQYF.

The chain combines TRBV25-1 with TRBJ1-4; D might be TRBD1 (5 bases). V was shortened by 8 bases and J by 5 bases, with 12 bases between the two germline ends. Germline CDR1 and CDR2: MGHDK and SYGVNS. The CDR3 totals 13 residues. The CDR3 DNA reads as TGTGCCAGCCGACAGACCCGCAATGAAAAACTGTTTTTT. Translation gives CASRQTRNEKLFF. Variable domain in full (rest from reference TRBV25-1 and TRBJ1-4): EADIYQTPRYLVIGTGKKITLECSQTMGHDKMYWYQQDPGMELHLIHYSYGVNSTEKGDLSSESTVSRIRTEHFPLTLESARPSHTSQYLCASRQTRNEKLFFGSGTQLSVL.

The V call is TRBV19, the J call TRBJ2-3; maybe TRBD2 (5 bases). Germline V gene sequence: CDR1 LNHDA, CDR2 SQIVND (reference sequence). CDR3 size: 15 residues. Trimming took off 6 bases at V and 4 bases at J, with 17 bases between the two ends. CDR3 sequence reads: CASSSGPAGADTQYF. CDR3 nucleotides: TGTGCCAGTAGCTCTGGGCCGGCGGGCGCAGATACGCAGTATTTT.

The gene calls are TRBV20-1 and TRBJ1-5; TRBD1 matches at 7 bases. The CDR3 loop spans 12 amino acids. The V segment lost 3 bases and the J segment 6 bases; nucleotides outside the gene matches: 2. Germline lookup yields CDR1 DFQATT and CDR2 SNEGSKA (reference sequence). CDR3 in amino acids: CSARDRSQPQHF. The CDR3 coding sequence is TGCAGTGCTAGGGACAGGAGTCAGCCCCAGCATTTT.

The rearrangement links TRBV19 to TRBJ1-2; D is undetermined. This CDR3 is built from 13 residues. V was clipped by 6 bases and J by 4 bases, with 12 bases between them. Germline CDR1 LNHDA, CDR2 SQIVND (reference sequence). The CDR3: CASSHAEGYGYTF. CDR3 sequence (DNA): TGTGCCAGTAGCCACGCGGAAGGCTATGGCTACACCTTC.

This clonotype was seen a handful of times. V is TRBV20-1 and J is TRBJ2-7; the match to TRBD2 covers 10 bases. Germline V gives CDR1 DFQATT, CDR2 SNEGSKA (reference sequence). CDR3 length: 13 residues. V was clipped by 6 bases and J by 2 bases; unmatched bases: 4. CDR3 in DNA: TGCAGTGCCTGGACTAGCGGCCCCTACGAGCAGTACTTC. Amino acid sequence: CSAWTSGPYEQYF.

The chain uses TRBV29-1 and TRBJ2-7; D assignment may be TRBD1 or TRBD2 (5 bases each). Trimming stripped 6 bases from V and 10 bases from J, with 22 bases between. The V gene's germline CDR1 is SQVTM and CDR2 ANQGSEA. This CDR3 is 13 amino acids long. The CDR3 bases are TGCAGCGTCCTCAGGGACCCCGGGTACCTTCAGTACTTC. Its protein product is CSVLRDPGYLQYF.

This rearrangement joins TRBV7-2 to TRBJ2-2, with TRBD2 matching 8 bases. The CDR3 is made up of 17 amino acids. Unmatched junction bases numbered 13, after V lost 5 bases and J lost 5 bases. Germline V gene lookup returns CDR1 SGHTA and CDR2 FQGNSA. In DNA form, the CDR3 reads TGTGCCAGCAGCCGTTACGCGGGGGGAGAATTGACCGGGGAGCTGTTTTTT. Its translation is CASSRYAGGELTGELFF.

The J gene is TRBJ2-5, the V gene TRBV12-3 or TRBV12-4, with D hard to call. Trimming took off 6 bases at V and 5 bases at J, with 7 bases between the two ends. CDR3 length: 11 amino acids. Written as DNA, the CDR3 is TGTGCCAGCAGCAAAGGGGAGACCCAGTACTTC. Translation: CASSKGETQYF.